This TCR beta chain was profiled in a study of blood T cell repertoires in COVID-19. Profiled with immunoSEQ multiplex PCR; TCRdb holds only in-frame clones, not every one. The sample contains approximately 180,000 clones, 84% of which appear only once. The CDR3 has 11 amino acids. Germline CDR1 is SQVTM and CDR2 is ANQGSEA. The V and J ends lost 4 bases and 6 bases respectively, with 9 bases between them. The sample taken for sequencing was PBMCs or T cells enriched from blood (not recorded which). The chain links TRBV29-1 to TRBJ1-1; D unclear. This clonotype originated in a man aged 50-60 years who had recovered from COVID-19. The CDR3 DNA reads as TGCAGCGTTGTGAGTGCGGCTGAAGCTTTCTTT. Its translation is CSVVSAAEAFF. Using reference TRBV29-1 and TRBJ1-1 for the parts outside the CDR3, the full variable domain is SAVISQKPSRDICQRGTSLTIQCQVDSQVTMMFWYRQQPGQSLTLIATANQGSEATYESGFVIDKFPISRPNLTFSTLTVSNMSPEDSSIYLCSVVSAAEAFFGQGTRLTVV.